This T cell receptor beta chain was identified in a study of T cells in Graves' hyperthyroidism and ophthalmopathy (dated by TCRdb to between 2019 and 2020). About the investigation overall: TCR V-J signatures able to tell the groups apart were searched for in a discovery cohort of 100 patients, of whom around 43 had Graves' ophthalmopathy and 57 had stable Graves' hyperthyroidism. After sampling, hyperthyroidism patients received methimazole starting at 30 mg daily, and ophthalmopathy patients received high-dose intravenous methylprednisolone. TCR Vbeta CDR3 sequencing of 135 peripheral blood samples (roughly 43 ophthalmopathy, roughly 74 hyperthyroidism and 17 progressor patients) is reported in the paper. The 100 or so discovery patients were divided at random into training and test sets in a 7:3 ratio. Prospective prediction of ophthalmopathy was tested in an independent validation cohort consisting of some 19 hyperthyroidism patients and 17 patients who later progressed to ophthalmopathy. In addition, the study compared T-cell repertoires in thyroid tissue and in blood from six Graves' hyperthyroidism patients. General findings and caveats noted by the study authors: Most expanded thyroid clonotypes (frequency above 0.001) were also detected in blood, a finding suggesting that blood repertoires may reflect thyroid immune responses. No statistical method was used to set the sample size in advance, and investigators knew the group allocation. In validation, the model predicted progression to ophthalmopathy with around 71% sensitivity and about 73% specificity, a median of 6.5 months before onset. In cross-validation, a model built on a 13 V-J signature told ophthalmopathy apart from stable hyperthyroidism with 85% to 90% sensitivity and about 81% specificity, and in testing the same model reached 80%/75%.

Trimming at the junction amounts to 5 bases on V and 5 bases on J, and the germline ends lie 16 bases apart. The CDR3 numbers 14 residues from cysteine through phenylalanine. Only the CDR3 DNA stays, 42 bases, in frame from base 1. CDR1 SEHNR and CDR2 FQNEAQ were looked up in the germline V gene (reference sequence). Stable Graves' hyperthyroidism was defined as no progression to ophthalmopathy during 18 months of follow-up. Hyperthyroidism patients were newly diagnosed, with disease duration under 2 months, and aged 18 to 65 years. Any patient with an uncontrolled infection, another autoimmune disease, pregnancy or lactation was excluded. Diagnoses were based on clinical symptoms, serum thyroxine and TRAb, thyroid ultrasound and orbital computed tomography. Trizol reagent was used to extract total RNA, and RNA quality was then checked on an Agilent 2100 Bioanalyzer. The TCR beta CDR3 regions were amplified from the RNA transcripts. For the first round of RT-PCR on the TCR CDR3, the HTBI primer set was used together with the Qiagen OneStep RT-PCR kit. A second multiplex PCR round built the libraries, followed by size selection and purification. Sequencing of the libraries was done on an Illumina HiSeq2000 using paired-end 100 bp reads. Regarding the original processing steps: SOAPnuke was used to process the raw data, throwing out any read that contained adapters or uncalled bases, had a mean Phred below 15, or lacked an exact constant-primer or identifier match. COPE v1.2.5 was used to merge high-quality paired reads, and clonotypes were defined as unique nucleotide sequences. MiTCR v1.1 was used to align the clonotypes against IMGT TRBV, TRBD and TRBJ reference segments. The analysis was restricted to V-J combinations with a frequency above 0.0001, which together covered over 99% of the repertoires. A TCS score was defined as the ratio between F50 (clonal expansion) and ExV (chaos), using BLOSUM62-based TCRdist between CDR3 peptides within each V-J. Welch's t-statistics and random forest reduced roughly 500 V-J features to 13, which were used in a naive Bayes classifier (R e1071). Thyroid-blood repertoire similarity was quantified with the Morisita-Horn index. The public reads were reanalyzed by TCRdb: fastp trimming at Q25, MiXCR alignment, in-frame beta chains only. Rows merge per CDR3 protein into single entries with the most common DNA and genes. In this record, the V and J calls reflect TCRdb's handling and not the investigators' own analysis. The sample records 500,000 to 750,000 distinct CDR3 sequences, around 45% of which are singletons. 7.5% to 8.5% of the sample comes from the top ten.

Regarding this clonotype: There is no known antigen for this receptor. Per-base qualities were not stored, and no clone one base away is much larger.

The chain was built from TRBV7-9 and TRBJ2-7; TRBD1 is a possible D gene, resting on 5 matching bases. The clonotype originates from a woman under 30 with Graves' hyperthyroidism. What was sequenced was peripheral blood or thyroid tissue (not recorded which). The nucleotide sequence reads TGTGCCAGCAGCCCGACCTCATACAGGAACGAGCAGTACTTC. Its amino acids are CASSPTSYRNEQYF.